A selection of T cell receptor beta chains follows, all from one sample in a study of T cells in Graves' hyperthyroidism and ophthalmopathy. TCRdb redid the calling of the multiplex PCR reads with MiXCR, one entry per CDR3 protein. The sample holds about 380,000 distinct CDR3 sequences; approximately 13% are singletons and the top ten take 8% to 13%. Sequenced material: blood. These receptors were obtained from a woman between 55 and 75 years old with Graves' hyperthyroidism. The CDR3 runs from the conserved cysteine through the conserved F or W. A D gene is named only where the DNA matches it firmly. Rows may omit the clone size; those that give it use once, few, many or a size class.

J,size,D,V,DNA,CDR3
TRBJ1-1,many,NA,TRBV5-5,TGTGCCAGCAGCTTGGTATCTAGGGGCTGGGGTACTGAAGCTTTCTTT,CASSLVSRGWGTEAFF
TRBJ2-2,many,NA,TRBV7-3,TGTGCCAGCAGCTCCCCCAGGGGAGTAGCCGGGGAGCTGTTTTTT,CASSSPRGVAGELFF
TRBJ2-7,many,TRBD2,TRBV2,TGTGCCAGCAGTGACGGGAGGGGGACCTACGAGCAGTACTTC,CASSDGRGTYEQYF
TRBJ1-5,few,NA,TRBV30,TGTGCCTGGAGTGTGGCTCACAATCAGCCCCAGCATTTT,CAWSVAHNQPQHF
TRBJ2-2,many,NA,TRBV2,TGTGCCATTCCACGGATTGGGAACACCGGGGAGCTGTTTTTT,CAIPRIGNTGELFF
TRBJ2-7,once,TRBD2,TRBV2,TGTGCCAGCAGTGCGGGACTAGCGGACTACAATGAGCAGTACTTC,CASSAGLADYNEQYF
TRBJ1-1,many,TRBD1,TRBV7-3,TGTGCCAGCAGCTTGACCCGGGACAGTGAAGCTTTCTTT,CASSLTRDSEAFF
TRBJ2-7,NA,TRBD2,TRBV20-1,TGCAGTGCTGGAATAGCGGGAGTATGGGGGGTGCAGTACTTC,CSAGIAGVWGVQYF
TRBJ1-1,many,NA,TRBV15,TGTGCCACCAGCAGACTTACCGGGGCTGAAGCTTTCTTT,CATSRLTGAEAFF
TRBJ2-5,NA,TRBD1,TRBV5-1,TGCGCCAGCAGCTGGGGGACAGGGGGCGCGGAGACCCAGTACTTC,CASSWGTGGAETQYF
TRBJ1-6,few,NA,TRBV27,TGTGCCAGCAGTCCCATGGGGACCTATTCACCCCTCCACTTT,CASSPMGTYSPLHF
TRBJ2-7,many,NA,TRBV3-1,TGTGCCAGCAGCAGGAGGGGCGAGCAGTACTTC,CASSRRGEQYF
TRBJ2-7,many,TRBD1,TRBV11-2,TGTGCCAGCAGCCGGGACAGGGGCGCCTACGAGCAGTACTTC,CASSRDRGAYEQYF
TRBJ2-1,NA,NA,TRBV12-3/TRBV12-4,TGTGCCGGAAAGCGGGACACCCACAATGAGCAGTTCTTC,CAGKRDTHNEQFF
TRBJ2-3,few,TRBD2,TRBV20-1,TGCAGTGCCCCAAAGCCAGCGGGGGATACGCAGTATTTT,CSAPKPAGDTQYF
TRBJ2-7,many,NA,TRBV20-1,TGCAGTGCTAACCTACTAGAACGCGAGCAGTACTTC,CSANLLEREQYF
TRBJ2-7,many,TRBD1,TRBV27,TGTGCCAGCAGTATAGGACAGGCTCGGGAGCAGTACTTC,CASSIGQAREQYF
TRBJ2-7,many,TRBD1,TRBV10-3,TGTGCCATCAGTGGAGGACAGGGGCCGCGGGAGCAGTACTTC,CAISGGQGPREQYF
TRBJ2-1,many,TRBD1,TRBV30,TGTGCCTGGAGTCAACAGGGGGCGCGAAATGAGCAGTTCTTC,CAWSQQGARNEQFF
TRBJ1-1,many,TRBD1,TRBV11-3,TGTGCCAGCAGCTATGACGGGACAGGGGGCACTGAAGCTTTCTTT,CASSYDGTGGTEAFF
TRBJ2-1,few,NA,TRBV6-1,TGTGCCAGCAGTGAACTAGAGCACTCCTACAATGAGCAGTTCTTC,CASSELEHSYNEQFF
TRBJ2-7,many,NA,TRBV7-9,TGTGCCAGCAGTCGGGTAGGAACTGGCGAGCAGTACTTC,CASSRVGTGEQYF
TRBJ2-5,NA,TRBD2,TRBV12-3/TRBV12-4,TGTGCCAGCAGTATTAGCGGGAGTGAGGAGACCCAGTACTTC,CASSISGSEETQYF
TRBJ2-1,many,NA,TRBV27,TGTGCCAGCAGTTTAGTCCCCCGATACTCCTACAATGAGCAGTTCTTC,CASSLVPRYSYNEQFF
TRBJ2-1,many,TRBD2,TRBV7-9,TGTGCCAGCAGCCCCATAGCGGGAGGGTTAAATGAGCAGTTCTTC,CASSPIAGGLNEQFF
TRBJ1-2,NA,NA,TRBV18,TGTGCCAGCTCACCCGGGGACGGCGGAGACTATGGCTACACCTTC,CASSPGDGGDYGYTF
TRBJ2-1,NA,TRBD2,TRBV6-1,TGTGCCAGCATGAATAGCGGGAGCTATGAGCAGTTCTTC,CASMNSGSYEQFF
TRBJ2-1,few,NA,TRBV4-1,TGCGCCAGCAGCCTACAAGGGGGAGGATGGGCCTACAATGAGCAGTTCTTC,CASSLQGGGWAYNEQFF
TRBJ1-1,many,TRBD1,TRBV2,TGTGCCACCTCAGCAGGGGGAAGAACTGAAGCTTTCTTT,CATSAGGRTEAFF
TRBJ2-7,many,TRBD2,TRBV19,TGTGCCAGTAGGAGGCTGGCGGGAGAGTACGAGCAGTACTTC,CASRRLAGEYEQYF
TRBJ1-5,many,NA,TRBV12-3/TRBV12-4,TGTGCCAGCAGTAACACCGGGACGGAGAATCAGCCCCAGCATTTT,CASSNTGTENQPQHF
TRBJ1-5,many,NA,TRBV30,TGTGCCTGGAGTTTAGAAATTGATCAGCCCCAGCATTTT,CAWSLEIDQPQHF
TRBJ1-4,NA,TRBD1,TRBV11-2,TGTGCCAGCAGCTTATCCGGGACAGGGATTGAAAAACTGTTTTTT,CASSLSGTGIEKLFF
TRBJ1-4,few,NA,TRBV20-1,TGCAGTGCTAGGGAAGGAGCTAGGGAAAAACTGTTTTTT,CSAREGAREKLFF
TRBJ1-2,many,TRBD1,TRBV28,TGTGCCAGCAGTGGGGGGACAGGTCTCAACTATGGCTACACCTTC,CASSGGTGLNYGYTF
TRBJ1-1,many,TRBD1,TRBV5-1,TGCGCCAGCAACCGGGACAGGCAGTCTGAAGCTTTCTTT,CASNRDRQSEAFF
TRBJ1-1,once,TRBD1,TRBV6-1,TGTGCCAGCAGCCCGGACAGGGGGAACACTGGAGCTTCCTTT,CASSPDRGNTGASF
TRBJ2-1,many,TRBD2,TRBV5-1,TGCGCCAGCAGCTTGGTTGCGGGAGCCCCCAATGAGCAGTTCTTC,CASSLVAGAPNEQFF
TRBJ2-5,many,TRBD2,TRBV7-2,TGTGCCAGCAGCTTATTCGCGGGAGGGGAGACCCAGTACTTC,CASSLFAGGETQYF
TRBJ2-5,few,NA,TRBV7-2,TGTGCCAGCAGCTTTCAGGGGCTGGAGACCCAGTACTTC,CASSFQGLETQYF
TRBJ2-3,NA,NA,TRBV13,TGTGCCGGCAGCTTGGAGGGGACAGATACGCAGTATTTT,CAGSLEGTDTQYF
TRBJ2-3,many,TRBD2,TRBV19,TGTGCCAGTAGTATATCTGGACTAGCGGGGTACACAGATACGCAGTATTTT,CASSISGLAGYTDTQYF
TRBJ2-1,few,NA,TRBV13,TGTGCCAGCAGCTTCACAAGGGGCCCAAACGAGTTCTTC,CASSFTRGPNEFF
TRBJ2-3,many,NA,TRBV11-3,TGTGCCAGCAGCTTAGGTCTAGGGGAACGGTCAGATACGCAGTATTTT,CASSLGLGERSDTQYF
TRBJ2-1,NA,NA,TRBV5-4,TGTGCCAGCACCCCGATTCCCCGGAGCTCCTACAATGAGCAGTTCTTC,CASTPIPRSSYNEQFF
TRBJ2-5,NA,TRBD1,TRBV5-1,TGCGCCAGCAGCGCGGGACAGGGTGTGGAGACCCAGTACTTC,CASSAGQGVETQYF
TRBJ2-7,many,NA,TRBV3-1,TGTGCCAGCAGCCGTGTTTCCGACGAGCAGTACTTC,CASSRVSDEQYF
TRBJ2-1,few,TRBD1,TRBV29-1,TGCAGCGTTGAGACGGTGGGACAGGTATACAATGAGCAGTTCTTC,CSVETVGQVYNEQFF
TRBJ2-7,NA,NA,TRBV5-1,TGCGCCAGCAGCTTGGCACAGGCCTACGAGCAGTACTTC,CASSLAQAYEQYF
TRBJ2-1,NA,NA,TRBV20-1,TGCAGTGGCACTCGGGGGGCCTTCTACAATGAGCAGTTCTTC,CSGTRGAFYNEQFF
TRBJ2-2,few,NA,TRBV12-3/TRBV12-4,TGTGCCAGCAGTTTAGGCTCCCCTGGGAGCGGGGAGCTGTTTTTT,CASSLGSPGSGELFF
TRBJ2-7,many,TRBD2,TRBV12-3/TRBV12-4,TGTGCCAGCAGTTTTGGGACTAGCGGGAGGACCTACGAGCAGTACTTC,CASSFGTSGRTYEQYF
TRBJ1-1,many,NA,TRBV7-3,TGTGCCAGCAGCGCGGAGGGAACTGAAGCTTTCTTT,CASSAEGTEAFF
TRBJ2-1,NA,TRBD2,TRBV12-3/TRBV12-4,TGTGCCAGCAGTATCTGGACTAGCGGGAGTGAGCAGTTCTTC,CASSIWTSGSEQFF
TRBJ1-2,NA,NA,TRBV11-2,TGTGCCAGCAGCCGAGTGGGCAGGCCGATCTATGGCTACACCTTC,CASSRVGRPIYGYTF